The 23 T cell receptor beta chains presented below share a single source sample, sequenced in a study of T cell responses to AZD1222 COVID-19 vaccine. Sequencing used immunoSEQ multiplex PCR; TCRdb keeps in-frame clones, though not all of them. This sample has roughly 150,000 clones, with roughly nine tenths found just once. The sample in question was peripheral blood, obtained 28 days after the second AZD1222 dose. Source of these receptors: an adult who received the AZD1222 COVID-19 vaccine.

The genes are TRBV14 and TRBJ1-1; no reliable D call. V lost 2 bases and J 2 bases, leaving 6 bases between the germline ends. Looked up from germline, CDR1 is SGHDN and CDR2 is FVKESK. The CDR3 extends over 13 amino acids. The CDR3 protein is CASSQSGNTEAFF. CDR3 in DNA: TGTGCCAGCAGCCAATCCGGTAACACTGAAGCTTTCTTT. The whole variable domain, filled in from reference TRBV14 and TRBJ1-1, reads EAGVTQFPSHSVIEKGQTVTLRCDPISGHDNLYWYRRVMGKEIKFLLHFVKESKQDESGMPNNRFLAERTGGTYSTLKVQPAELEDSGVYFCASSQSGNTEAFFGQGTRLTVV.

The CDR3 DNA reads as TGTGCCATCAGTGGAAGGGAAATGAACACTGAAGCTTTCTTT. Protein: CAISGREMNTEAFF. The V gene is TRBV10-3, the J gene TRBJ1-1; no definite D call. The V end was cut by 4 bases, the J end by 0 bases, with 9 bases between. This CDR3 comprises 14 residues. The germline V gene has CDR1 ENHRY and CDR2 SYGVKD.

The chain recombines TRBV7-9 with TRBJ1-2; D is possibly TRBD1 (5 bases). Germline V gene sequence: CDR1 SEHNR, CDR2 FQNEAQ (reference sequence). The V end lost 0 bases, the J end lost 7 bases, and 9 bases lay between the germline ends. The CDR3 runs 13 residues. CDR3 in DNA: TGTGCCAGCAGCTTAGCAGGGGTGGGTGGCTACACCTTC. It yields the protein CASSLAGVGGYTF. Together with reference TRBV7-9 and TRBJ1-2, the CDR3 gives the full variable domain: DTGVSQNPRHKITKRGQNVTFRCDPISEHNRLYWYRQTLGQGPEFLTYFQNEAQLEKSRLLSDRFSAERPKGSFSTLEIQRTEQGDSAMYLCASSLAGVGGYTFGSGTRLTVV.

The CDR3 loop reads CASSLFPRGRNYGYTF. The CDR3 nucleotides are TGTGCCAGCAGTTTATTCCCCAGGGGGCGAAACTATGGCTACACCTTC. The chain links TRBV28 to TRBJ1-2; 8 positions match TRBD1. Trimming at V came to 1 base and at J to 2 bases, leaving 6 bases not matched to a gene. Germline CDR1 reads MDHEN; CDR2 reads SYDVKM. The CDR3 extends over 16 amino acids.

This clone is a singleton in its sample. The rearrangement joins TRBV6-4 to TRBJ1-1; 7 bases are a match to TRBD1. From germline, CDR1 is MRHNA and CDR2 SNTAGT. CDR3 size: 14 residues. Trimming at V came to 6 bases and at J to 7 bases, leaving 11 bases not matched to a gene. The CDR3 protein is CASRAVTGAGEAFF. As DNA, the CDR3 is TGTGCCAGCAGAGCTGTAACAGGGGCTGGTGAAGCTTTCTTT.

The V call is TRBV29-1, the J call TRBJ1-2, with a possible D match to TRBD1 (5 bases). This CDR3 has 15 residues. The germline V gene has CDR1 SQVTM and CDR2 ANQGSEA. With 4 bases removed from V and 0 bases from J, the gap between germline ends came to 15 bases. The CDR3 DNA reads as TGCAGCGTTGGTGGGGGGTTGGGAGCTAACTATGGCTACACCTTC. Translation gives CSVGGGLGANYGYTF.

The V call is TRBV12-5, the J call TRBJ1-1; tentatively, D is TRBD1 (6 bases). CDR3 length: 19 residues. The germline V and J ends were trimmed by 3 bases and 1 base, with 24 bases remaining between them. Germline V gene lookup returns CDR1 LGHNT and CDR2 FRNRAP. CDR3 in amino acids: CASGLRIRTRDTKNTEAFF. CDR3 sequence (DNA): TGTGCTAGTGGTTTACGCATAAGAACCCGGGACACCAAGAACACTGAAGCTTTCTTT.

In its sample, this clone was seen once. The CDR3 bases are TGTGCCAGCAGCCAAGGTCGGCAGCGGGATCAGCCCCAGCATTTT. It translates to CASSQGRQRDQPQHF. The chain joins TRBV4-2 to TRBJ1-5; D unresolved. Germline CDR1 reads LGHNA; CDR2 reads YNFKEQ. This CDR3 spans 15 amino acids. The V end was cut by 1 base, the J end by 5 bases, with 12 bases between.

The rearrangement links TRBV2 to TRBJ1-1; the D gene is possibly TRBD1 (5 bases). This CDR3 is built from 12 residues. Trimming cost V 6 bases and J 5 bases, with 10 bases left between them. Germline assignment: CDR1 SNHLY and CDR2 FYNNEI. The CDR3 nucleotides read TGTGCCAGCAGAGGGGTAGAGACTGAAGCTTTCTTT. Translated, it gives CASRGVETEAFF.

This chain joins TRBV5-4 and TRBJ1-4; D is uncertain. This CDR3 contains 15 residues. V was pared by 4 bases and J by 0 bases, with 10 bases between. Germline CDR1 and CDR2: SGHNT and YYREEE (reference sequence). The CDR3 DNA is TGTGCCAGCAGCCGTGCGGCCTCAACTAATGAAAAACTGTTTTTT. Protein: CASSRAASTNEKLFF.

The CDR3 region is CASSLWASENTEAFF. CDR3 nucleotide sequence: TGCGCCAGCAGCTTGTGGGCCAGTGAGAACACTGAAGCTTTCTTT. The V call is TRBV5-1, the J call TRBJ1-1, with D hard to call. Trimming cost V 1 base and J 1 base, with 11 bases left between them. This CDR3 spans 15 amino acids. Germline values: CDR1 SGHRS, CDR2 YFSETQ.

V and J are TRBV2 and TRBJ2-7; the D call may be TRBD1 or TRBD2 (5 bases each). Germline V lookup: CDR1 SNHLY, CDR2 FYNNEI. V lost 2 bases to trimming and J lost 5 bases, with 7 bases between them. This CDR3 contains 12 residues. The CDR3 region is CASSERGHEQYV. CDR3 bases: TGTGCCAGCAGTGAAAGGGGACACGAGCAGTACGTC.

This chain joins TRBV28 and TRBJ1-2; 7 positions match TRBD1. The CDR3 has 11 amino acids. Germline CDR1 and CDR2: MDHEN and SYDVKM. V gave up 7 bases and J gave up 4 bases; unmatched junction bases: 0. The CDR3 DNA reads as TGTGCCAGCAAGGGGGCCTATGGCTACACCTTC. Protein product: CASKGAYGYTF.

This rearrangement joins TRBV18 to TRBJ1-4, with D possibly matching TRBD1 (5 bases). V dropped 1 base and J dropped 8 bases, with 17 bases sitting between them. The CDR3 has 16 residues. Per germline, CDR1 KGHSH and CDR2 LQKENI. The CDR3 spells CASSPRGGPLREKLFF. The CDR3 DNA reads TGTGCCAGCTCACCACGGGGGGGACCCCTGCGGGAAAAACTGTTTTTT.

The chain is built from TRBV28 and TRBJ1-2; D is unclear. The CDR3 totals 13 residues. CDR1 and CDR2 from the germline V gene are MDHEN and SYDVKM. Trimming stripped 5 bases from V and 5 bases from J, with 12 bases between. The CDR3 protein is CASSPLPGYGYTF. The CDR3 DNA is TGTGCCAGCAGTCCTCTACCCGGGTATGGCTACACCTTC.

The chain carries TRBV7-3 and TRBJ2-2, with D tentatively TRBD1 (6 bases). Per germline, CDR1 SGHTA and CDR2 FQGTGA. Trimming stripped 1 base from V and 2 bases from J, with 11 bases between. CDR3 length: 16 amino acids. CDR3 sequence: CASSLNGGANTGELFF. In DNA form, the CDR3 reads TGTGCCAGCAGCTTAAATGGGGGCGCAAACACCGGGGAGCTGTTTTTT.

The chain recombines TRBV7-3 with TRBJ1-2, with 11 bases identical to TRBD1. From germline, CDR1 is SGHTA and CDR2 FQGTGA. The V gene end was trimmed by 5 bases and the J gene end by 5 bases; junction bases not matched to a gene: 4. This CDR3 comprises 14 residues. The CDR3 region is CASSPGQGDYGYTF. CDR3 DNA sequence: TGTGCCAGCAGCCCGGGACAGGGGGATTATGGCTACACCTTC.

The rearrangement uses TRBV29-1 and TRBJ1-3; D is ambiguous. The CDR3 totals 13 residues. The V end lost 1 base, the J end lost 2 bases, and 6 bases lay between the germline ends. Germline CDR1 is SQVTM and CDR2 is ANQGSEA. The CDR3 loop reads CSVEGGTGNTIYF. In nucleotides, the CDR3 is TGCAGCGTTGAAGGAGGGACTGGAAACACCATATATTTT. The complete variable domain, with remaining parts taken from reference TRBV29-1 and TRBJ1-3, reads SAVISQKPSRDICQRGTSLTIQCQVDSQVTMMFWYRQQPGQSLTLIATANQGSEATYESGFVIDKFPISRPNLTFSTLTVSNMSPEDSSIYLCSVEGGTGNTIYFGEGSWLTVV.

The rearrangement links TRBV5-6 to TRBJ1-2; D ambiguous. CDR3 length equals 14 residues. The germline CDR1 and CDR2 sequences are SGHDT and YYEEEE. Trimming took 3 bases from V and 4 from J, leaving 13 bases between them. The CDR3 reads CASSSWEGLYGYTF. DNA for the CDR3: TGTGCCAGCAGCTCGTGGGAGGGCCTCTATGGCTACACCTTC.

The chain carries TRBV3-1 (or the pseudogene TRBV3-2) and TRBJ1-2; 7 bases agree with TRBD1. The CDR3 is 15 amino acids. Germline loops: CDR1 LGHDT, CDR2 YNNKEL (reference sequence). With V trimmed by 8 bases and J by 7 bases, 16 bases remained unmatched. CDR3 DNA: TGTGCCAGCGGGGGGGACAGCTTTAACCCGGCTGGCTACACCTTC. Translation: CASGGDSFNPAGYTF.

The CDR3 reads CASSLAGGLTGEQFF. CDR3 in DNA: TGTGCCAGCAGCTTAGCGGGGGGGCTCACTGGTGAGCAGTTCTTC. This chain links TRBV11-2 with TRBJ2-1; 8 bases align to TRBD2. CDR1 is SGHAT and CDR2 is FQNNGV in the germline V gene. The trim removed 1 base at V and 9 bases at J, leaving 8 bases unmatched. This CDR3 comprises 15 residues.

J is TRBJ1-1 and V is TRBV18; possibly TRBD1 for D (6 bases). The germline V and J ends were trimmed by 3 bases and 0 bases, with 14 bases remaining between them. Germline V gene lookup returns CDR1 KGHSH and CDR2 LQKENI. The CDR3 spans 16 residues. The CDR3 region is CASSPVKGHLNTEAFF. The DNA of the CDR3 is TGTGCCAGCTCACCGGTCAAGGGACACTTGAACACTGAAGCTTTCTTT.

V usage is TRBV19 and J usage is TRBJ1-5; maybe TRBD1 (5 bases). This CDR3 has 13 amino acids. Germline values: CDR1 LNHDA, CDR2 SQIVND (reference sequence). Trimming took 7 bases from V and 3 from J, leaving 10 bases between them. Here the CDR3 reads CASKEGVNQPQHF. For the CDR3, the DNA is TGTGCCAGTAAAGAAGGGGTCAATCAGCCCCAGCATTTT.